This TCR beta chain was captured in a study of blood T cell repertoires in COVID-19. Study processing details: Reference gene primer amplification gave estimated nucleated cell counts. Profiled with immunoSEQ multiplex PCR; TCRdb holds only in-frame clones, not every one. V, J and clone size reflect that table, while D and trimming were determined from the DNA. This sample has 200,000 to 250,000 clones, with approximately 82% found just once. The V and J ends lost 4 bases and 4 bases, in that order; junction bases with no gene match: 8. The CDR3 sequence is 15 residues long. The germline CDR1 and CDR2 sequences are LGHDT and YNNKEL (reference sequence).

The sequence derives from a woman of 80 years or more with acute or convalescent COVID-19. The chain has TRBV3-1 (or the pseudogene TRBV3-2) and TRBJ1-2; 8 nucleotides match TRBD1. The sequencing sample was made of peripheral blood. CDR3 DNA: TGTGCCAGCAGCCGGACAGGGCACGAGGGCTATGGCTACACCTTC. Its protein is CASSRTGHEGYGYTF.